This TCR beta chain is drawn from a study of T cells after yellow fever vaccination (dated by TCRdb to the late 2010s). The study in broad terms: The SMART-Seq v4 Ultra Low Input RNA kit was used to prepare libraries from fractions with low cell numbers. To track T-cell clones before and after primary and booster YFV17D yellow fever vaccination, bulk TCR alpha and beta repertoires were sequenced longitudinally. Two healthy male donors made up the cohort, one aged 18 to 29 years and the other aged 30 to 40 years. Blood samples were taken at several timepoints before and after primary and secondary immunization, and bulk PBMC replicates and cell subsets were isolated.

TCR cDNA was made using 5'RACE template switching, a step that added a universal primer site and unique molecular identifiers. Priming for cDNA synthesis came from both the TCR alpha and TCR beta constant segments. Library amplification involved two PCR steps, and the second step added sample barcodes and sequencing adapters. Sequencing of the libraries was done on either Illumina HiSeq 2500 (2x100 bp) or NovaSeq (2x150 bp). From the authors' description of their analysis: Demultiplexing of reads and collapsing into UMI consensus sequences were performed with MIGEC, and V(D)J alignment was carried out with MiXCR. Vaccine-responding clonotypes were identified with edgeR using replicate PBMC samples, with FDR below 0.01 and a log2 fold change above 5 up to day 15 being required. Each bulk clonotype was labeled CD4 or CD8 based on which sequenced repertoire, CD4 or CD8, contained the clonotype at higher abundance. The public reads were reprocessed in TCRdb via fastp at Q25 and MiXCR, keeping in-frame beta chains. Each CDR3 protein appears once, grouped with its most common genes and DNA. It is TCRdb's table, rather than the study itself, that gives the V and J calls and clone size. Recorded for this sample are hundreds of thousands of distinct CDR3 sequences; approximately 13% of them occurred a single time. More than 13% of the sample goes to the ten largest clones.

This sample's treatment or condition label indicates: live attenuated yellow fever vaccine strain. Two biological replicates of bulk PBMCs were collected at each blood-draw timepoint. A standard Ficoll-Paque protocol was used to isolate PBMCs from peripheral blood. TriZol was used to extract RNA from bulk PBMCs, from CD4 and CD8 fractions, and from dextramer-positive and dextramer-negative fractions. Overall study results and their limits: Compared with the primary T-cell response, the secondary T-cell response was faster but weaker, reaching its peak on day 5 rather than on day 15. Most clones expanded after primary vaccination (around 96% of CD4 and about 85% of CD8) were re-detected after the booster, suggesting that broad memory maintenance occurred. A small share of clonotypes occurred in both CD4 and CD8 compartments, likely arising from convergent recombination. Only a couple of donors were included in the study, so the extent to which the findings can be generalized is limited. Computational filtering was needed because FACS-sorted repertoires could contain abundant contaminating clonotypes from the bulk population.

Points on this clonotype: Its antigen is unknown. Base qualities are not at hand, and no much larger clone is one base apart.

The input for sequencing was PBMCs, taken on the day of the yellow fever booster vaccination. The source of this sequence is a man aged 25-45 years who received the YFV17D yellow fever vaccine.

The CDR3 protein sequence reads: CASSQQGDNEKLFF. The bases are TGTGCCAGCAGCCAACAAGGAGATAATGAAAAACTGTTTTTT. The chain is assembled from TRBV7-2 and TRBJ1-4; no confident D gene assignment can be made. The germline ends are 11 bases apart after V is trimmed by 5 bases and J by 4 bases. CDR1 and CDR2, looked up from the germline V gene, are SGHTA and FQGNSA. The CDR3 measures 14 amino acids from cysteine to phenylalanine. Here the CDR3 DNA is all that survives: 42 bases in frame from base 1.